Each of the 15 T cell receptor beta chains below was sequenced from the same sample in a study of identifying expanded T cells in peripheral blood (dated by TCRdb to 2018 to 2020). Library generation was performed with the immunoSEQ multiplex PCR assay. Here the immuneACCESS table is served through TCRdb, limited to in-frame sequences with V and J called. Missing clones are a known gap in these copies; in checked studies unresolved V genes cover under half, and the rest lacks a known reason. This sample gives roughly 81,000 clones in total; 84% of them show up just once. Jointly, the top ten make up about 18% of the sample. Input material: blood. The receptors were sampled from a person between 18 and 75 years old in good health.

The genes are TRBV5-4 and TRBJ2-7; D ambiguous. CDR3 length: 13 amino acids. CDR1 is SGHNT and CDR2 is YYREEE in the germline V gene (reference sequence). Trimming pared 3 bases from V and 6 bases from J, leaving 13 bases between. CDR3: CASSWNPLGEQYF. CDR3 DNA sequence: TGTGCCAGCAGCTGGAACCCTCTGGGCGAGCAGTACTTC.

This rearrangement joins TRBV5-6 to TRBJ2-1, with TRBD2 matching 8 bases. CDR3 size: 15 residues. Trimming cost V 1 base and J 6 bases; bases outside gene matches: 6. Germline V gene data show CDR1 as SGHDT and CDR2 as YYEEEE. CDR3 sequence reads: CASSLRTGGLNEQFF. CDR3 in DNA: TGTGCCAGCAGCTTGAGGACGGGAGGGCTCAATGAGCAGTTCTTC. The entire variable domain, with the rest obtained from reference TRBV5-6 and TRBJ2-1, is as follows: DAGVTQSPTHLIKTRGQQVTLRCSPKSGHDTVSWYQQALGQGPQFIFQYYEEEERQRGNFPDRFSGHQFPNYSSELNVNALLLGDSALYLCASSLRTGGLNEQFFGPGTRLTVL.

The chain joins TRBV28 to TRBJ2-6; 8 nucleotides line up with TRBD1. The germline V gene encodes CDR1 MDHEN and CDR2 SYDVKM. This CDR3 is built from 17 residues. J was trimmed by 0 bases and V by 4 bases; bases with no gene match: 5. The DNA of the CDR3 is TGTGCCAGCAGTTCGACAGGGGACCGCTCTGGGGCCAACGTCCTGACTTTC. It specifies CASSSTGDRSGANVLTF.

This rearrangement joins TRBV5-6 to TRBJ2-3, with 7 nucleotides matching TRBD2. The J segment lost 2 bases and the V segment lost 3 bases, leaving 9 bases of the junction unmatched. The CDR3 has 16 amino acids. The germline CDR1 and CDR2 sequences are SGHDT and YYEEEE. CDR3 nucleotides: TGTGCCAGCAGCTCATTAACTAGCGAATACACAGATACGCAGTATTTT. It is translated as CASSSLTSEYTDTQYF.

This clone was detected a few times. Here the CDR3 reads CASSQGDNNEQFF. The DNA for the CDR3 is TGTGCCAGCAGCCAAGGGGACAACAATGAGCAGTTCTTC. The gene calls are TRBV4-2 and TRBJ2-1; tentatively, D is TRBD1 (6 bases). Germline CDR1 is LGHNA and CDR2 is YNFKEQ. This CDR3 spans 13 amino acids. V was pared by 1 base and J by 5 bases, with 6 bases between.

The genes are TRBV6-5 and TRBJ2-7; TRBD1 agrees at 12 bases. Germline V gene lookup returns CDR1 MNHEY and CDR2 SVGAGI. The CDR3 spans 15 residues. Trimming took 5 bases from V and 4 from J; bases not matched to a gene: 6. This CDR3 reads CASSNGDRGLYEQYF. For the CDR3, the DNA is TGTGCCAGCAGTAACGGGGACAGGGGGCTTTACGAGCAGTACTTC.

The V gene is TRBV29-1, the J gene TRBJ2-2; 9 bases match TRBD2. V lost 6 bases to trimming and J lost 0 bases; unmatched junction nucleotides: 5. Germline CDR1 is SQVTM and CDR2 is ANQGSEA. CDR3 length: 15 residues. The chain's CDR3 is CSVKREASNTGELFF. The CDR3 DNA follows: TGCAGCGTGAAGCGGGAGGCCTCGAACACCGGGGAGCTGTTTTTT.

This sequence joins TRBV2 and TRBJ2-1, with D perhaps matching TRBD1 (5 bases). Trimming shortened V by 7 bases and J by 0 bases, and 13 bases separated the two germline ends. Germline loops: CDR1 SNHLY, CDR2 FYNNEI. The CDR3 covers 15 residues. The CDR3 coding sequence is TGTGCCAGCAAAAGGCAGGGATACTCCTACAATGAGCAGTTCTTC. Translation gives CASKRQGYSYNEQFF.

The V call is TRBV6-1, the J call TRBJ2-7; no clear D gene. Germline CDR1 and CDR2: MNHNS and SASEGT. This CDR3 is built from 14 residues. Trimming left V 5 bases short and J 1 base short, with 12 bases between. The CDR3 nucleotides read TGTGCCAGCAGTTCCGGACGGAAATCCTACGAGCAGTACTTC. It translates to CASSSGRKSYEQYF.

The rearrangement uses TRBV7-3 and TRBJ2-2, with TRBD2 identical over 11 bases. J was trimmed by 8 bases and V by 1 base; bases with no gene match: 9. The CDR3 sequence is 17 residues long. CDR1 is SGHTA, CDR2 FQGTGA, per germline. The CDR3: CASSLNVAGGPRGELFF. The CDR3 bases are TGTGCCAGCAGCTTAAACGTAGCGGGAGGGCCTCGTGGGGAGCTGTTTTTT.

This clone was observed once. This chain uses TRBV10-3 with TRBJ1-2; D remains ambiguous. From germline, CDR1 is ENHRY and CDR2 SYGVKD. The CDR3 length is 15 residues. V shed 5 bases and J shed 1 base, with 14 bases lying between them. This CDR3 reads CAISNTEILNYGYTF. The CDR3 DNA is TGTGCCATCAGTAATACAGAGATTCTTAACTATGGCTACACCTTC.

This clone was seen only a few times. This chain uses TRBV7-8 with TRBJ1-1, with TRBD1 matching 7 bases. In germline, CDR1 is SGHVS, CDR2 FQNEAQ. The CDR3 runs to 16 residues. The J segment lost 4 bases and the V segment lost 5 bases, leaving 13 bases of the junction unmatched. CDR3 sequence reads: CASSLTGSPQGTEAFF. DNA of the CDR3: TGTGCCAGCAGCCTGACAGGGTCCCCGCAGGGCACTGAAGCTTTCTTT.

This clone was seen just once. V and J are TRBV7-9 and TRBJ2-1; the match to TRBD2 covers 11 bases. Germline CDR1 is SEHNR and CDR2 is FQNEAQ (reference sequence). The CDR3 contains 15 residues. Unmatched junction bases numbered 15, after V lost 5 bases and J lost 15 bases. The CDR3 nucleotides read TGTGCCAGCAGCCATGCTAGCGGGAGGATAAAGAGGCCGTTCTTC. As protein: CASSHASGRIKRPFF.

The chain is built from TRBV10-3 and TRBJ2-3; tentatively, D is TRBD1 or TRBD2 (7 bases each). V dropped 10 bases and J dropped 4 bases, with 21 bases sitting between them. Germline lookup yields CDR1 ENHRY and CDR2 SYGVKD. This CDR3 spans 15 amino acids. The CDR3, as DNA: TGTGCCAGCCTGGTCGGACAGGCGGGGGCAGATACGCAGTATTTT. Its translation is CASLVGQAGADTQYF.

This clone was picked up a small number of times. The CDR3 region is CASSPGGFPDTGELFF. The CDR3 DNA reads as TGTGCCAGCAGCCCCGGGGGCTTCCCCGACACCGGGGAGCTGTTTTTT. V usage is TRBV7-3 and J usage is TRBJ2-2, with D perhaps being TRBD1 or TRBD2 (6 bases each). Trimming took off 5 bases at V and 3 bases at J, with 16 bases between the two ends. The CDR3 contains 16 residues. Germline V gives CDR1 SGHTA, CDR2 FQGTGA.